The 7 T cell receptor beta chains below were found in one sample sequenced in a study of cytomegalovirus exposure and HLA in healthy donors (dated by TCRdb to between 2016 and 2019). Libraries were prepared through the immunoSEQ multiplex PCR assay. For the multiplex PCR, a mixture combining 60 forward primers for TCR Vbeta segments and 13 reverse primers for TCR Jbeta segments was used. Entries here come from immuneACCESS through TCRdb and include only in-frame sequences with V and J called. Some clones fail to appear in such tables; in the studies checked, an unresolved V gene covers under half of the shortfall, and the cause of the remainder is unknown. Present in this sample are 100,000 or so clones, 85% of which were seen just once. About 4.3% of the sample goes to the ten largest clones. Sequenced input: PBMCs. These receptors were obtained from a man aged 30 to 39 in good health and CMV-seronegative.

The V call is TRBV5-4, the J call TRBJ1-3; D not certain. V was pared by 3 bases and J by 0 bases, with 10 bases between. This CDR3 has 15 residues. CDR1 and CDR2 (germline): SGHNT, YYREEE (reference sequence). In DNA form, the CDR3 reads TGTGCCAGCAGCTCATATGCGAGCTCTGGAAACACCATATATTTT. This gives the protein CASSSYASSGNTIYF.

The chain has TRBV28 and TRBJ1-2; tentative D call: TRBD1 (5 bases). V lost 10 bases, J lost 7 bases, and 19 bases lay in between. This CDR3 has 13 amino acids. The germline CDR1 and CDR2 sequences are MDHEN and SYDVKM. The CDR3 reads CATSITGFAGYTF. The CDR3 nucleotides read TGTGCCACCTCGATTACAGGCTTCGCTGGCTACACCTTC.

V gene TRBV5-4 combines with J gene TRBJ2-2, with 10 bases lining up with TRBD2. The CDR3 covers 15 residues. Germline assignment: CDR1 SGHNT and CDR2 YYREEE (reference sequence). The V gene end was trimmed by 0 bases and the J gene end by 6 bases; junction bases not matched to a gene: 2. CDR3 residues: CASSLASGGAGELFF. The CDR3 bases are TGTGCCAGCAGCTTGGCAAGCGGGGGGGCCGGGGAGCTGTTTTTT.

The genes are TRBV7-2 and TRBJ2-3; the D is unclear. V dropped 2 bases and J dropped 3 bases, with 9 bases sitting between them. This CDR3 is 14 amino acids long. Germline values: CDR1 SGHTA, CDR2 FQGNSA. The CDR3 here is CASSLSYLTDTQYF. The DNA for the CDR3 is TGTGCCAGCAGCTTATCCTATCTGACAGATACGCAGTATTTT.

This sequence joins TRBV5-6 and TRBJ1-2; possible D gene TRBD1, 6 bases. The germline V and J ends were trimmed by 2 bases and 4 bases, with 9 bases remaining between them. The CDR3 is 13 amino acids. The V gene's germline CDR1 is SGHDT and CDR2 YYEEEE. This CDR3 reads CASSLGQSYGYTF. As DNA, the CDR3 is TGTGCCAGCAGCTTAGGACAGAGCTATGGCTACACCTTC.

The CDR3 is CSVTGSYNEQFF. The DNA for the CDR3 is TGCAGCGTTACAGGGTCCTACAATGAGCAGTTCTTC. The chain is built from TRBV29-1 and TRBJ2-1, with a weak D call TRBD1 (6 bases). Trimming removed 5 bases at V and 1 base at J, with 6 bases between. CDR1 and CDR2 from the germline V gene are SQVTM and ANQGSEA. The CDR3 totals 12 residues.

This clone has only one observation. J is TRBJ2-3 and V is TRBV7-2; perhaps TRBD1 as D (7 bases). Germline CDR1 and CDR2: SGHTA and FQGNSA. This CDR3 contains 13 residues. Trimming pared 1 base from V and 11 bases from J, leaving 13 bases between. The CDR3 DNA sequence: TGTGCCAGCAGCTTAGTTTTGCAGGGGGGGCAGTATTTT. Amino acids: CASSLVLQGGQYF. The full variable domain, in which reference TRBV7-2 and TRBJ2-3 provide the parts outside the CDR3, is GAGVSQSPSNKVTEKGKDVELRCDPISGHTALYWYRQSLGQGLEFLIYFQGNSAPDKSGLPSDRFSAERTGGSVSTLTIQRTQQEDSAVYLCASSLVLQGGQYFGPGTRLTVL.